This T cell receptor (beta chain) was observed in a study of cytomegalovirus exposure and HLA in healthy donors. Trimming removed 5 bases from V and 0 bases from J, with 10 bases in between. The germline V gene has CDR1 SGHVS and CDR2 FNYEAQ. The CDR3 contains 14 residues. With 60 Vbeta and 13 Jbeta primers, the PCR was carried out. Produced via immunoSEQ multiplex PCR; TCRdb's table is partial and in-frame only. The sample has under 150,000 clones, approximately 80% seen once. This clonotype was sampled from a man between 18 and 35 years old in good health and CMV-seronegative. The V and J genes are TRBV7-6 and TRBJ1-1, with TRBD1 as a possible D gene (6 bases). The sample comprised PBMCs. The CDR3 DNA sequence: TGTGCCAGCAGCGCGGGGGCAGTGAACACTGAAGCTTTCTTT. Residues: CASSAGAVNTEAFF.